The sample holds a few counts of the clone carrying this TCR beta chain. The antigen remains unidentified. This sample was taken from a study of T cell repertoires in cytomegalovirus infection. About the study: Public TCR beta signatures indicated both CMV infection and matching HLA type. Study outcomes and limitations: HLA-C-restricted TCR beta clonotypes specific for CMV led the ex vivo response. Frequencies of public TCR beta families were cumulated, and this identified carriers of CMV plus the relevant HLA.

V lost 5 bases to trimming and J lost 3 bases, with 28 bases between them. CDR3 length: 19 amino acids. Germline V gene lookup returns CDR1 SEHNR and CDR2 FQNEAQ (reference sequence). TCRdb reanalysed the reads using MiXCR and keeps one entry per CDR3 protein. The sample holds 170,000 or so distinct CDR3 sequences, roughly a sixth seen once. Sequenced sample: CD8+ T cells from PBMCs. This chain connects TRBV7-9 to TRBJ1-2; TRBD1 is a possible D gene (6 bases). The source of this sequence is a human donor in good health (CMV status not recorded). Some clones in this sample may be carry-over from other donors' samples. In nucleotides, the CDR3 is TGTGCCAGCAGCCCTCATTCCCGAACGACGGGGGCTGGCGACTATGGCTACACCTTC. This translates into CASSPHSRTTGAGDYGYTF. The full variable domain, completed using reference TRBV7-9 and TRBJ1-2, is DTGVSQNPRHKITKRGQNVTFRCDPISEHNRLYWYRQTLGQGPEFLTYFQNEAQLEKSRLLSDRFSAERPKGSFSTLEIQRTEQGDSAMYLCASSPHSRTTGAGDYGYTFGSGTRLTVV.